Below, 23 T cell receptor beta chains from the same sample are listed, as sequenced in a study of blood T cell repertoires in COVID-19. The table came from immunoSEQ multiplex PCR; TCRdb's copy has only in-frame clones and leaves some out. The repertoire holds about 140,000 clones, with more than 85% as singletons. The sequencing sample was made of peripheral blood. These TCRs come from a human donor in a cohort sampled during active COVID-19.

The rearrangement links TRBV18 to TRBJ1-4; TRBD1 matches 9 bases. Germline CDR1 reads KGHSH; CDR2 reads LQKENI. The CDR3 consists of 15 residues. The V gene end was trimmed by 2 bases and the J gene end by 8 bases; junction bases not matched to a gene: 6. CDR3 protein: CASSPGGQGREKLFF. The DNA of the CDR3 is TGTGCCAGCTCACCAGGGGGACAGGGAAGAGAAAAACTGTTTTTT.

This chain uses TRBV2 with TRBJ1-2, with 9 positions matching TRBD1. Germline V gives CDR1 SNHLY, CDR2 FYNNEI. The ends lost 5 bases at V and 4 bases at J; junction bases unmatched: 5. This CDR3 is built from 14 residues. The CDR3 reads CASSWTGVSYGYTF. Written as DNA, the CDR3 is TGTGCCAGCAGTTGGACAGGGGTTAGCTATGGCTACACCTTC.

The gene calls are TRBV27 and TRBJ1-2, with TRBD1 identical over 7 bases. With V trimmed by 6 bases and J by 6 bases, 7 bases remained unmatched. The V gene's germline CDR1 is MNHEY and CDR2 SMNVEV (reference sequence). The CDR3 sequence is 13 residues long. DNA for the CDR3: TGTGCCAGCAGACCAACAGGGGTCAATGGCTACACCTTC. It codes for CASRPTGVNGYTF.

This chain's CDR3 is CASSPMQEGTDTQYF. The CDR3 coding sequence is TGTGCCAGCTCACCAATGCAAGAGGGCACAGATACGCAGTATTTT. The chain combines TRBV18 with TRBJ2-3; unclear D gene. V dropped 2 bases and J dropped 1 base, with 10 bases sitting between them. CDR1 and CDR2 from the germline V gene are KGHSH and LQKENI. CDR3 size: 15 residues.

As regards this clone: In the same sample, other DNA sequences code for this CDR3. CDR3 loop: CASSLVQGSGNTIYF. The CDR3 region has the DNA TGTGCCAGCAGCTTAGTCCAGGGGTCTGGAAACACCATATATTTT. J is TRBJ1-3 and V is TRBV11-2; D is possibly TRBD1 (6 bases). This CDR3 has 15 amino acids. The V gene lost 1 base and the J gene lost 1 base, with 8 bases spanning the gap. Germline V gene lookup returns CDR1 SGHAT and CDR2 FQNNGV.

A single count supports this clone. The chain carries TRBV7-2 and TRBJ2-5; the D is unclear. This CDR3 has 14 amino acids. Germline V gene sequence: CDR1 SGHTA, CDR2 FQGNSA. V shed 3 bases and J shed 2 bases, with 10 bases lying between them. The CDR3 region is CASSLFSGQETQYF. The CDR3 DNA is TGTGCCAGCAGCTTGTTTTCCGGGCAAGAGACCCAGTACTTC.

This rearrangement joins TRBV2 to TRBJ2-2; a weak D match, TRBD1 (5 bases). The CDR3 runs 15 residues. V lost 4 bases and J lost 2, with 11 bases in between. Germline loops: CDR1 SNHLY, CDR2 FYNNEI. The CDR3 sequence is CASSGSQGNTGELFF. CDR3 coding DNA: TGTGCCAGCAGTGGATCTCAGGGTAACACCGGGGAGCTGTTTTTT. The whole variable domain, remainder taken from reference TRBV2 and TRBJ2-2, is EPEVTQTPSHQVTQMGQEVILRCVPISNHLYFYWYRQILGQKVEFLVSFYNNEISEKSEIFDDQFSVERPDGSNFTLKIRSTKLEDSAMYFCASSGSQGNTGELFFGEGSRLTVL.

This sequence joins TRBV12-3 or TRBV12-4 and TRBJ2-2; D call uncertain. V dropped 9 bases and J dropped 4 bases, with 9 bases sitting between them. The CDR3 totals 12 residues. CDR3 in amino acids: CASRGGTGELFF. CDR3 coding DNA: TGTGCCAGTCGAGGCGGCACCGGGGAGCTGTTTTTT.

This clone was seen more than once but under ten times. The chain links TRBV18 to TRBJ1-1, with 8 positions matching TRBD1. Germline loops: CDR1 KGHSH, CDR2 LQKENI. The CDR3 is 13 residues long. Losses at the gene ends were 11 bases for V and 0 bases for J; bases not matched to a gene: 5. CDR3: CAAQGAMNTEAFF. The CDR3 nucleotides read TGTGCCGCCCAGGGGGCGATGAACACTGAAGCTTTCTTT.

J is TRBJ2-5 and V is TRBV9; 8 bases are shared with TRBD2. CDR3 length: 16 residues. J was trimmed by 5 bases and V by 4 bases; bases with no gene match: 13. CDR1 and CDR2 from the germline V gene are SGDLS and YYNGEE. The CDR3 region has the DNA TGTGCCAGCAGCTCTCCGCCGGCGGGGGGTTGGGAGACCCAGTACTTC. It yields the protein CASSSPPAGGWETQYF.

The chain links TRBV25-1 to TRBJ2-5; D is perhaps TRBD1 (6 bases). The CDR3 covers 13 residues. V gave up 6 bases and J gave up 5 bases, with 13 bases separating them. Germline V CDR1 and CDR2: MGHDK, SYGVNS. The CDR3: CASSRNRGETQYF. In DNA form, the CDR3 reads TGTGCCAGCAGCCGGAATAGGGGGGAGACCCAGTACTTC. Variable domain in full (rest from reference TRBV25-1 and TRBJ2-5): EADIYQTPRYLVIGTGKKITLECSQTMGHDKMYWYQQDPGMELHLIHYSYGVNSTEKGDLSSESTVSRIRTEHFPLTLESARPSHTSQYLCASSRNRGETQYFGPGTRLLVL.

This sequence joins TRBV2 and TRBJ1-6; D perhaps matches TRBD1 (5 bases). V lost 4 bases to trimming and J lost 1 base, with 8 bases between them. The CDR3 is 15 amino acids. Germline V gene data show CDR1 as SNHLY and CDR2 as FYNNEI. CDR3 nucleotide sequence: TGTGCCAGCAGTGCTGACAGTTCCTATAATTCACCCCTCCACTTT. Translation: CASSADSSYNSPLHF.

The chain links TRBV3-1 (or the pseudogene TRBV3-2) to TRBJ2-3; possible D gene TRBD2, 6 bases. Germline CDR1 reads LGHDT; CDR2 reads YNNKEL (reference sequence). The V and J ends lost 1 base and 7 bases respectively, with 9 bases between them. The CDR3 extends over 13 amino acids. The CDR3: CASSQVAGNTQYF. The DNA of the CDR3 is TGTGCCAGCAGCCAAGTGGCGGGGAATACGCAGTATTTT.

This chain connects TRBV19 to TRBJ1-6, with TRBD1 as a possible D gene (5 bases). V lost 3 bases and J 9 bases, leaving 21 bases between the germline ends. The CDR3 covers 17 residues. CDR1 is LNHDA, CDR2 SQIVND, per germline (reference sequence). CDR3: CASSIKLRGTPTSPLHF. The CDR3 DNA reads TGTGCCAGTAGTATCAAGTTACGCGGGACGCCCACTTCACCCCTCCACTTT.

The chain is built from TRBV5-5 and TRBJ1-1; TRBD1 is a possible D gene (5 bases). Germline V lookup: CDR1 SGHKS, CDR2 YYEKEE (reference sequence). Trimming cost V 2 bases and J 4 bases, with 12 bases left between them. CDR3 length: 14 residues. CDR3: CASSFERRGTEAFF. Here the CDR3 DNA reads TGTGCCAGCAGCTTTGAACGGAGGGGCACTGAAGCTTTCTTT.

The chain couples TRBV9 to TRBJ1-5; a weak D match, TRBD1 (6 bases). This CDR3 contains 16 residues. The germline gives CDR1 SGDLS, CDR2 YYNGEE. Trimming pared 3 bases from V and 4 bases from J, leaving 17 bases between. The CDR3 reads CASSGRTESGNQPQHF. As DNA, the CDR3 is TGTGCCAGCAGCGGACGGACAGAGTCGGGGAATCAGCCCCAGCATTTT.

The chain carries TRBV6-2 or TRBV6-3 and TRBJ1-5; D is unresolved. CDR1 is MNHEY, CDR2 SVGEGT, per germline. The CDR3 runs 13 residues. V dropped 3 bases and J dropped 9 bases, with 12 bases sitting between them. The CDR3 loop is CASSYQSPGPQHF. The DNA of the CDR3 is TGTGCCAGCAGTTATCAGAGCCCGGGGCCCCAGCATTTT.

This clone was found a few times. The chain combines TRBV5-5 with TRBJ2-7, with TRBD1 matching 8 bases. The CDR3 sequence is 14 residues long. Germline V lookup: CDR1 SGHKS, CDR2 YYEKEE (reference sequence). V dropped 1 base and J dropped 6; count of bases not matched to a gene: 6. This chain's CDR3 is CASSLFGQGSEQYF. The CDR3 nucleotides read TGTGCCAGCAGCTTGTTCGGACAGGGATCCGAGCAGTACTTC. The full variable domain, completed using reference TRBV5-5 and TRBJ2-7, is DAGVTQSPTHLIKTRGQQVTLRCSPISGHKSVSWYQQVLGQGPQFIFQYYEKEERGRGNFPDRFSARQFPNYSSELNVNALLLGDSALYLCASSLFGQGSEQYFGPGTRLTVT.

J is TRBJ2-2 and V is TRBV7-3, with D maybe TRBD2 (5 bases). The V gene lost 0 bases and the J gene lost 1 base, with 9 bases spanning the gap. CDR3 length: 16 amino acids. Germline assignment: CDR1 SGHTA and CDR2 FQGTGA. CDR3 sequence (DNA): TGTGCCAGCAGCTTAACGGCGACTAAGAACACCGGGGAGCTGTTTTTT. Its translation: CASSLTATKNTGELFF.

The chain links TRBV7-9 to TRBJ2-1; 13 bases line up with TRBD2. The CDR3 loop spans 15 amino acids. V lost 3 bases, J lost 8 bases, and 4 bases stayed unmatched. Looked up from germline, CDR1 is SEHNR and CDR2 is FQNEAQ (reference sequence). In DNA form, the CDR3 reads TGTGCCAGCAGCTTGGGACTAGCGGGGCAGGATGAGCAGTTCTTC. Translation: CASSLGLAGQDEQFF.

This clone came up a few times. The rearrangement links TRBV3-1 (or the pseudogene TRBV3-2) to TRBJ2-7; D perhaps matches TRBD2 (5 bases). Germline V CDR1 and CDR2: LGHDT, YNNKEL (reference sequence). This CDR3 has 16 residues. V lost 4 bases to trimming and J lost 2 bases, with 18 bases between them. This CDR3 reads CASSPLQREGPYEQYF. The CDR3 nucleotides are TGTGCCAGCAGCCCTCTACAGAGGGAAGGACCCTACGAGCAGTACTTC.

This chain joins TRBV7-3 and TRBJ2-5; maybe TRBD2 (5 bases). Germline values: CDR1 SGHTA, CDR2 FQGTGA. V was clipped by 5 bases and J by 5 bases, with 12 bases between them. This CDR3 region has 13 residues. CDR3 sequence: CASSRGYSETQYF. CDR3 coding DNA: TGTGCCAGCAGCCGAGGGTATTCGGAGACCCAGTACTTC.

CDR3 bases: TGTGCCAGCAGCCGCAGGACTAGCGCAACCTACGAGCAGTACTTC. Its translation is CASSRRTSATYEQYF. J is TRBJ2-7 and V is TRBV3-1 (or the pseudogene TRBV3-2), with 9 bases identical to TRBD2. This CDR3 has 15 residues. Looked up from germline, CDR1 is LGHDT and CDR2 is YNNKEL (reference sequence). The junction had 6 bases not matched to a gene; V was cut back by 4 bases and J by 2 bases.